The sequence of this TCR beta chain was determined in a study of identical twins. General observations from the study: Shared out-of-frame alpha sequences (those common to twins) showed excess low generation probability.

The CDR3 spans 16 residues. Germline CDR1 and CDR2: SQVTM and ANQGSEA. V lost 0 bases to trimming and J lost 5 bases; unmatched junction nucleotides: 11. This clonotype was counted only a few times. Its antigen is unknown. TCRdb redid the calling of the 5' RACE reads with MiXCR, one entry per CDR3 protein. The table records some 240,000 distinct CDR3 sequences, about 8.9% of them present only once. These data are also associated with another study on yellow fever vaccine responses in identical twins.

This receptor was taken from a woman aged 18-29 years in good health. Sequencing was done on a sample of CD8+ T cells sorted from blood. The V gene is TRBV29-1, the J gene TRBJ2-5; 8 bases map to TRBD2. As DNA, the CDR3 is TGCAGCGTTGAAGACCCGGGGGGGGGAGTTACGGAGACCCAGTACTTC. It codes for CSVEDPGGGVTETQYF.